This T cell receptor beta chain is drawn from a study of ipilimumab plus nivolumab after autologous stem cell transplantation. The CDR3 length is 11 residues. V was clipped by 4 bases and J by 7 bases, with 7 bases between them. The germline V gene encodes CDR1 KGHSH and CDR2 LQKENI. Through week 26, nivolumab 3 mg/kg IV was given weeks 1, 4, 7, 10, then biweekly. Libraries were prepared by immunoSEQ multiplex PCR; TCRdb keeps only in-frame clonotypes and omits some of them. This sample has about 10,000 clones, with about 72% found just once. This clonotype was obtained from a female donor with multiple myeloma. The J gene is TRBJ1-1, the V gene TRBV18; the D is unclear. This material consisted of PBMCs, taken in a trial of ipilimumab plus nivolumab as post-transplant consolidation. CDR3 DNA sequence: TGTGCCAGCTCACAACAGCTTGAAGCTTTCTTT. This codes for CASSQQLEAFF.